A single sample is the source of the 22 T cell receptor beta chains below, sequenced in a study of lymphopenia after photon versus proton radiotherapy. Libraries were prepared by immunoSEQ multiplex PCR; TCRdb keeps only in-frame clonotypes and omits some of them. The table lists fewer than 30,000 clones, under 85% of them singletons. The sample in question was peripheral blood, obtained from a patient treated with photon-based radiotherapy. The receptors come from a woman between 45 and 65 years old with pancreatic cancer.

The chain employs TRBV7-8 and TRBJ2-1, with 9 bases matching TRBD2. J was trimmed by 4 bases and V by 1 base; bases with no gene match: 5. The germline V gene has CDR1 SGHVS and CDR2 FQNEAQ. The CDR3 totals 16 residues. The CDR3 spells CASSLGGGRGYNEQFF. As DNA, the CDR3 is TGTGCCAGCAGCTTAGGGGGCGGGAGGGGATACAATGAGCAGTTCTTC.

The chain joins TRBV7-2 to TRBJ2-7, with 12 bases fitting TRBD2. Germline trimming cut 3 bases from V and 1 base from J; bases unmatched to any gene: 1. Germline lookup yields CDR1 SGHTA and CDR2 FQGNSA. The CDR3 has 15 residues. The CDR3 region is CASSFGTSGSYEQYF. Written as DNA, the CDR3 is TGTGCCAGCAGCTTTGGGACTAGCGGGTCCTACGAGCAGTACTTC.

The CDR3: CASRTAYGYTF. DNA for the CDR3: TGTGCCAGCAGGACCGCCTATGGCTACACCTTC. V is TRBV6-1 and J is TRBJ1-2; D uncertain. The germline CDR1 and CDR2 sequences are MNHNS and SASEGT. The CDR3 spans 11 residues. The germline V and J ends were trimmed by 6 bases and 4 bases, with 6 bases remaining between them.

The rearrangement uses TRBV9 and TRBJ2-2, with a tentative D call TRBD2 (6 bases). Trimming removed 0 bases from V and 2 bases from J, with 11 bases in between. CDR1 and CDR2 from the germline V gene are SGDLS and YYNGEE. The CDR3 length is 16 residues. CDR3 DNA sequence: TGTGCCAGCAGCGTAGGTGTTAGCGGAAACACCGGGGAGCTGTTTTTT. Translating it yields CASSVGVSGNTGELFF.

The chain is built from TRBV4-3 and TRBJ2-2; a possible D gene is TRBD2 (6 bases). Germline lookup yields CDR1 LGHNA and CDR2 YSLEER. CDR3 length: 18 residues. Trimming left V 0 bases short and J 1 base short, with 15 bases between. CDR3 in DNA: TGCGCCAGCAGCCAAGAAAGAGGCTCAGCGGGGAACACCGGGGAGCTGTTTTTT. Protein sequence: CASSQERGSAGNTGELFF.

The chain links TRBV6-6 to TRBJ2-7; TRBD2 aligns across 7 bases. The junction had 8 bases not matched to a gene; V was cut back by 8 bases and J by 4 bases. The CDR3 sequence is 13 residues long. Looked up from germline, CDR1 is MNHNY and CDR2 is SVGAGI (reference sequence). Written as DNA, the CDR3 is TGTGCCAGCTTGGCTAGCGGAACATACGAGCAGTACTTC. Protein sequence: CASLASGTYEQYF.

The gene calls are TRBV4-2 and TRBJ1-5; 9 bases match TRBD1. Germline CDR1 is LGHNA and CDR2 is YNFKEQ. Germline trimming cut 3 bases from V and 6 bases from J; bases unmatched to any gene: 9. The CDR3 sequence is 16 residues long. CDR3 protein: CASSHNEGTGRQPQHF. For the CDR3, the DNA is TGTGCCAGCAGCCACAATGAGGGGACAGGGCGTCAGCCCCAGCATTTT.

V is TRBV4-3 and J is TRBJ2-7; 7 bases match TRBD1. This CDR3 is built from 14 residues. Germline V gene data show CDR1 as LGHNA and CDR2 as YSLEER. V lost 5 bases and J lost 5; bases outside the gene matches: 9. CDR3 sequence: CASSSQTGRNEQYF. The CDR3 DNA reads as TGCGCCAGCAGCTCCCAGACAGGGCGGAACGAGCAGTACTTC.

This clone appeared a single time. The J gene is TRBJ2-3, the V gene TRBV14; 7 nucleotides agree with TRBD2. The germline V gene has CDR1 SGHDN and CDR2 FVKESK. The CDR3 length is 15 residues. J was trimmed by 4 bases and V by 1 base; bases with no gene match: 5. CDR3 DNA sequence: TGTGCCAGCAGCCAAGGAAGACTAGCACCAGATACGCAGTATTTT. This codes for CASSQGRLAPDTQYF.

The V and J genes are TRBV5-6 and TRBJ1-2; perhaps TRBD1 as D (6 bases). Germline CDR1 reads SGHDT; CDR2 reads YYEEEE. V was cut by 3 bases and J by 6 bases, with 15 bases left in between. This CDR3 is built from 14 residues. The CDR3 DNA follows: TGTGCCAGCAGCTCTGGGTGGGGGGCCGATGGCTACACCTTC. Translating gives CASSSGWGADGYTF.

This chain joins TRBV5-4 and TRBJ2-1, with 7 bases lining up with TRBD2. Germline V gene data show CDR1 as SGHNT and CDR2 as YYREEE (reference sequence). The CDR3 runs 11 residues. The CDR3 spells CVSGSRVEQFF. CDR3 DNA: TGTGTTAGCGGGTCCAGGGTGGAGCAGTTCTTC. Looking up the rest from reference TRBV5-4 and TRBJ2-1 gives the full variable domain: ETGVTQSPTHLIKTRGQQVTLRCSSQSGHNTVSWYQQALGQGPQFIFQYYREEENGRGNFPPRFSGLQFPNYSSELNVNALELDDSALYLCVSGSRVEQFFGPGTRLTVL.

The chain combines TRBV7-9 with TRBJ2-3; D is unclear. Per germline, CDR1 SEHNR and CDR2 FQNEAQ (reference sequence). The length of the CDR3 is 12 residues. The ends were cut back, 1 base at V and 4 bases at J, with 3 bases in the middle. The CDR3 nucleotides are TGTGCCAGCAGCTTAGTAGCAGATACGCAGTATTTT. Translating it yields CASSLVADTQYF.

The DNA for the CDR3 is TGTGCCAGTAGTATACTAGGACACACATCTAGCTCCTACAATGAGCAGTTCTTC. This gives the protein CASSILGHTSSSYNEQFF. The chain joins TRBV19 to TRBJ2-1, with a weak D call TRBD1 (5 bases). The V and J ends lost 2 bases and 0 bases respectively, with 17 bases between them. The germline CDR1 and CDR2 sequences are LNHDA and SQIVND (reference sequence). CDR3 size: 18 residues.

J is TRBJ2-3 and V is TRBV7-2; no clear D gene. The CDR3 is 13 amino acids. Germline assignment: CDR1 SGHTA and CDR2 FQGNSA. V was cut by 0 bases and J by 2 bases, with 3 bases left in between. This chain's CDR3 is CASSLAPTDTQYF. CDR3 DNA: TGTGCCAGCAGCTTAGCCCCCACAGATACGCAGTATTTT.

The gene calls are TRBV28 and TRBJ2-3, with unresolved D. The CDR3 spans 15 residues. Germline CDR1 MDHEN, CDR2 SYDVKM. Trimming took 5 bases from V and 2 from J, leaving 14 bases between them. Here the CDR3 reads CASSPTTRDTDTQYF. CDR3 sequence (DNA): TGTGCCAGCAGTCCTACGACGAGAGACACAGATACGCAGTATTTT.

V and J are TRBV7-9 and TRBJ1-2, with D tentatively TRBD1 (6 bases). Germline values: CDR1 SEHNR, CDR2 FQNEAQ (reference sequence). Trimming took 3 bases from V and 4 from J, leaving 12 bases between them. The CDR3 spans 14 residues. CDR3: CASSFGGAPYGYTF. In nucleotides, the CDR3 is TGTGCCAGCAGCTTTGGGGGGGCTCCCTATGGCTACACCTTC.

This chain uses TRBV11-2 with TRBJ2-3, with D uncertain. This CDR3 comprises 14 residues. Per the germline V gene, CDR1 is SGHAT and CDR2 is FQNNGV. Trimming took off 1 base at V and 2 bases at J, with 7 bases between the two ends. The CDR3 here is CASSLGAHTDTQYF. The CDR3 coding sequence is TGTGCCAGCAGCTTAGGGGCGCACACAGATACGCAGTATTTT.

The CDR3 sequence: CASSLWDYEQYF. The CDR3 DNA is TGTGCCAGCAGTTTGTGGGACTACGAGCAGTACTTC. The chain combines TRBV28 with TRBJ2-7; D ambiguous. In germline, CDR1 is MDHEN, CDR2 SYDVKM. CDR3 length: 12 amino acids. The V end lost 3 bases, the J end lost 3 bases, and 6 bases lay between the germline ends. The full variable domain, rest sourced from reference TRBV28 and TRBJ2-7, is DVKVTQSSRYLVKRTGEKVFLECVQDMDHENMFWYRQDPGLGLRLIYFSYDVKMKEKGDIPEGYSVSREKKERFSLILESASTNQTSMYLCASSLWDYEQYFGPGTRLTVT.

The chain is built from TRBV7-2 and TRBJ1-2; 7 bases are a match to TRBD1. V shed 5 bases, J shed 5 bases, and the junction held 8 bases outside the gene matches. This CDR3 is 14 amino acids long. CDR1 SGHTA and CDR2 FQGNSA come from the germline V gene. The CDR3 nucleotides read TGTGCCAGCAGCCCGACAGGGCCCCCGTATGGCTACACCTTC. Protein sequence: CASSPTGPPYGYTF.

The CDR3 sequence: CASSDTYEQYF. CDR3 nucleotide sequence: TGTGCCAGCAGCGACACGTACGAGCAGTACTTC. V and J are TRBV7-9 and TRBJ2-7; the D is unclear. V shed 5 bases and J shed 4 bases, with 6 bases lying between them. The CDR3 has 11 amino acids. Per germline, CDR1 SEHNR and CDR2 FQNEAQ (reference sequence). Looking up the rest from reference TRBV7-9 and TRBJ2-7 gives the full variable domain: DTGVSQNPRHKITKRGQNVTFRCDPISEHNRLYWYRQTLGQGPEFLTYFQNEAQLEKSRLLSDRFSAERPKGSFSTLEIQRTEQGDSAMYLCASSDTYEQYFGPGTRLTVT.

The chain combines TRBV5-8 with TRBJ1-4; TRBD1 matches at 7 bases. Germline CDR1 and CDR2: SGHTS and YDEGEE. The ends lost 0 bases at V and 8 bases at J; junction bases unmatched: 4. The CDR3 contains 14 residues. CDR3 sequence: CASSLAGGSEKLFF. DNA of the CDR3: TGTGCCAGCAGCTTGGCAGGGGGGAGCGAAAAACTGTTTTTT. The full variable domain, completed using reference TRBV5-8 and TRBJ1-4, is EAGVTQSPTHLIKTRGQQATLRCSPISGHTSVYWYQQALGLGLQFLLWYDEGEERNRGNFPPRFSGRQFPNYSSELNVNALELEDSALYLCASSLAGGSEKLFFGSGTQLSVL.

DNA of the CDR3: TGCGCCAGCAGCCAAGAACTGGGTTTGGGGGGGCCGAGCTCCTACAATGAGCAGTTCTTC. The encoded protein is CASSQELGLGGPSSYNEQFF. The chain uses TRBV4-1 and TRBJ2-1; tentatively, D is TRBD2 (7 bases). The CDR3 has 20 amino acids. V was clipped by 0 bases and J by 0 bases, with 21 bases between them. Germline CDR1 and CDR2: MGHRA and YSYEKL.